The TCR beta chain under discussion was sequenced for a study of T cells during gluten challenge in celiac disease listed by TCRdb under 2017. Looking at the study overall: Paired single-cell TCR sequencing was performed for more than 5 challenge participants showing a significant rise in HLA-DQ:gluten tetramer-binding T cells. Blood was collected at baseline, day 6 and day 14 of the challenge, whereas duodenal biopsies were collected at baseline and day 14. On the Illumina MiSeq, single-cell libraries were sequenced as paired-end 250 bp and bulk libraries as paired-end 300 bp.

Treated celiac disease patients on a gluten-free diet underwent a 14-day oral dietary gluten challenge to study recall of gluten-specific T cells. For lamina propria, live cells were gated as tetramer-binding CD3+ CD8- CD4+ T cells, with CD11c, CD14, CD15, CD19 and CD56 cells excluded. Cells were sorted on an Aria II cell sorter as single cells, and also in bulk when tetramer-positive cells were relatively numerous. At baseline and on day 14, about eight duodenal biopsies were obtained from every challenged patient. Biopsies were treated with EDTA to remove epithelium, digested with collagenase, homogenized and filtered to yield cryopreserved lamina propria cell suspensions. Before tetramer-binding CD4+ T cells were sorted, thawed cells were stained with a pool of PE-conjugated HLA-DQ:gluten tetramers that present immunodominant gluten epitopes. Beyond this particular receptor, the publication reports: Clonal expansion rose on day 6, as shown by reduced sample-corrected Shannon diversity of circulating gluten-specific T cells. Across the 7 patients, roughly 12-45% of single-cell TCR-alpha/beta clonotypes seen at the latest time point had also been present at baseline, compared with about 52-56% in the bulk data. Circulating gluten-specific T cells peaked on day 6, and the day-6 repertoire appeared to consist largely of expanded preexisting memory clonotypes.

The library was produced with single-cell sequencing. The reads were generated on an Illumina MiSeq. Three nested PCRs with multiplexed primers covering all TRA and TRB V genes were used to amplify paired single-cell TCR-alpha and TCR-beta sequences. Per the authors' processing: Selected pRESTO steps were used to preprocess the reads, and IMGT/HighV-QUEST was used to assign V, D, J genes and CDR3 junctions. A single cell was kept only if the cell was a valid singleton with no more than three chains, each backed by 100 or more reads. Clonotypes were defined by identical paired TCR-alpha/beta nucleotide sequences, and cross-patient sharing of only approximately 0.2% indicated negligible cross-contamination. In samples containing more than 20 cells, repertoire diversity was estimated using an undersampling-corrected Shannon index. TCRdb reprocessing: public reads trimmed at Q25 with fastp, clones called with MiXCR, in-frame beta chains kept. Each CDR3 protein gets just one entry, which takes the most common genes and DNA from the rows behind it. Here the V and J calls rest on TCRdb's processing, not on the authors' analysis. This sample lists approximately 150 distinct CDR3 sequences; 35% to 55% were detected once. Around three fifths of the sample is taken by the ten largest.

Between the V and J ends, shortened by 5 bases and 1 base respectively, the junction contains 12 bases. According to the germline V gene, CDR1 reads SGHTA and CDR2 reads FQGNSA. Reading from cysteine to phenylalanine, the CDR3 counts 15 amino acids. Just the 45-base CDR3 DNA is kept, in frame starting at base 1. Regarding this clonotype: The sample holds no much larger clone one base away, and base qualities are not on file.

The sequence derives from a male donor with celiac disease. Sequenced here: gluten-specific CD4+ T cells sorted from the duodenum using tetramers, sampled at baseline or on day 14 of gluten challenge (not recorded which). The sequence is built from TRBV7-2 and TRBJ1-3; there is no confident call for the D gene. The CDR3 region has the sequence CASSIRTGSGNTIYF. The nucleotides are TGTGCCAGCAGCATTCGGACCGGGTCTGGAAACACCATATATTTT.